Each of the 13 T cell receptor beta chains below was sequenced from the same sample in a study of shared clonotypes between healthy human individuals (dated by TCRdb to 2020 to 2022). Preparation of the library involved the immunoSEQ multiplex PCR assay. Here the immuneACCESS table is served through TCRdb, limited to in-frame sequences with V and J called. Missing clones are a known gap in these copies; in checked studies unresolved V genes cover under half, and the rest lacks a known reason. For this sample there are approximately 2,000,000 clones; around 90% appear just once. The ten largest clones capture around 0.35% of the sample. Sequencing input: naive CD4+ T cells from PBMCs. This specimen's cell subset or site label, interpreted: CD45RA+ positively selected. The receptors stem from a young man in good health. Some clones in this sample may be carry-over from other donors' samples.

The J gene is TRBJ2-7, the V gene TRBV19; D is perhaps TRBD1 (5 bases). V dropped 7 bases and J dropped 4 bases, with 14 bases sitting between them. Germline values: CDR1 LNHDA, CDR2 SQIVND (reference sequence). CDR3 length: 13 residues. The CDR3 loop reads CASTPGQGYEQYF. The CDR3 bases are TGTGCCAGTACCCCGGGTCAGGGTTACGAGCAGTACTTC.

This clone was seen a single time. The chain joins TRBV2 to TRBJ2-5, with a weak D call TRBD1 (5 bases). V lost 1 base to trimming and J lost 4 bases, with 13 bases between them. CDR1 SNHLY and CDR2 FYNNEI come from the germline V gene. The CDR3 extends over 15 amino acids. CDR3 loop: CASSEEGKKIETQYF. CDR3 DNA: TGTGCCAGCAGTGAAGAGGGGAAGAAGATAGAGACCCAGTACTTC.

The V gene is TRBV7-2, the J gene TRBJ2-5; a possible D gene is TRBD2 (6 bases). V was trimmed by 5 bases and J by 2 bases, leaving 9 bases between them. Germline loops: CDR1 SGHTA, CDR2 FQGNSA. The CDR3 is made up of 13 amino acids. The CDR3 protein is CASSRSGQETQYF. DNA for the CDR3: TGTGCCAGCAGCCGTAGCGGTCAAGAGACCCAGTACTTC.

The chain employs TRBV11-3 and TRBJ1-6; TRBD1 might be the D (5 bases). Germline-derived CDR1 and CDR2 are SGHNT and YENEEA. V was shortened by 6 bases and J by 7 bases, with 13 bases between the two germline ends. The CDR3 spans 14 residues. The CDR3 protein is CASSKDKGNSPLHF. In nucleotides, the CDR3 is TGTGCCAGCAGTAAGGACAAGGGGAATTCACCCCTCCACTTT.

The chain combines TRBV7-9 with TRBJ2-7; 7 positions agree with TRBD1. Per germline, CDR1 SEHNR and CDR2 FQNEAQ (reference sequence). Germline trimming cut 5 bases from V and 5 bases from J; bases unmatched to any gene: 9. The CDR3 extends over 14 amino acids. This CDR3 reads CASSNNRGGNEQYF. CDR3 bases: TGTGCCAGCAGCAACAACAGGGGCGGCAACGAGCAGTACTTC.

V gene TRBV15 combines with J gene TRBJ2-5, with D unresolved. The germline V gene encodes CDR1 LNHNV and CDR2 YYDKDF (reference sequence). The CDR3 has 16 residues. Between the trimmed V and J ends, which lost 6 bases and 4 bases, there was a span of 21 bases. In DNA form, the CDR3 reads TGTGCCACCAGTCTTCGCTTAAACGCTAGGGCAGAGACCCAGTACTTC. It codes for CATSLRLNARAETQYF. The variable domain in full, with the rest retrieved from reference TRBV15 and TRBJ2-5, is DAMVIQNPRYQVTQFGKPVTLSCSQTLNHNVMYWYQQKSSQAPKLLFHYYDKDFNNEADTPDNFQSRRPNTSFCFLDIRSPGLGDTAMYLCATSLRLNARAETQYFGPGTRLLVL.

The V call is TRBV11-3, the J call TRBJ2-7; D is uncertain. Germline CDR1 is SGHNT and CDR2 is YENEEA. The CDR3 contains 13 residues. Trimming took 5 bases from V and 0 from J, leaving 8 bases between them. DNA of the CDR3: TGTGCCAGCAGCCCTCCGGGCTCCTACGAGCAGTACTTC. Amino acids: CASSPPGSYEQYF.

As DNA, the CDR3 is TGTGCCAGCAGCCCCGCAGGGGAGAGCGTTGGGGACGAGCAGTACTTC. Its protein product is CASSPAGESVGDEQYF. This chain uses TRBV5-4 with TRBJ2-7, with D maybe TRBD1 (6 bases). Germline-derived CDR1 and CDR2 are SGHNT and YYREEE (reference sequence). The CDR3 spans 16 residues. V was cut by 4 bases and J by 5 bases, with 22 bases left in between.

This sequence joins TRBV6-5 and TRBJ2-1, with D perhaps being TRBD1 or TRBD2 (6 bases each). The germline CDR1 and CDR2 sequences are MNHEY and SVGAGI. Trimming shortened V by 7 bases and J by 5 bases, and 18 bases separated the two germline ends. The CDR3 is made up of 15 amino acids. CDR3 protein: CASTSIEGGHNEQFF. The CDR3 DNA is TGTGCCAGCACCTCAATCGAGGGGGGACACAATGAGCAGTTCTTC.

The chain has TRBV18 and TRBJ2-3; D gene unclear. Germline assignment: CDR1 KGHSH and CDR2 LQKENI. The ends were cut back, 5 bases at V and 2 bases at J, with 14 bases in the middle. The CDR3 runs to 15 residues. This chain's CDR3 is CASSGRSGPTDTQYF. In DNA form, the CDR3 reads TGTGCCAGCTCAGGCCGTTCGGGTCCCACAGATACGCAGTATTTT. Variable domain in full (rest from reference TRBV18 and TRBJ2-3): NAGVMQNPRHLVRRRGQEARLRCSPMKGHSHVYWYRQLPEEGLKFMVYLQKENIIDESGMPKERFSAEFPKEGPSILRIQQVVRGDSAAYFCASSGRSGPTDTQYFGPGTRLTVL.

The chain employs TRBV5-1 and TRBJ2-2; D call uncertain. Germline lookup yields CDR1 SGHRS and CDR2 YFSETQ. This CDR3 comprises 13 residues. Trimming removed 4 bases at V and 4 bases at J, with 8 bases between. The DNA for the CDR3 is TGCGCCAGCAGCCCACCATCCACCGGGGAGCTGTTTTTT. Translated, it gives CASSPPSTGELFF.

This rearrangement joins TRBV11-2 to TRBJ2-5, with D tentatively TRBD2 (5 bases). The J call may be in error: the DNA end matches TRBJ2-7 better. There are 15 residues in the CDR3. Germline-derived CDR1 and CDR2 are SGHAT and FQNNGV. The CDR3 loop reads CASSLSRATAYEQYF. In DNA form, the CDR3 reads TGTGCCAGCAGCTTATCGCGGGCCACAGCCTACGAGCAGTACTTC.

The genes are TRBV11-2 and TRBJ2-6; no clear D gene. CDR1 is SGHAT and CDR2 is FQNNGV in the germline V gene. The CDR3 length is 15 residues. Trimming stripped 4 bases from V and 0 bases from J, with 7 bases between. As DNA, the CDR3 is TGTGCCAGCAGCTCCCACTCCTCTGGGGCCAACGTCCTGACTTTC. It yields the protein CASSSHSSGANVLTF. Variable domain in full (rest from reference TRBV11-2 and TRBJ2-6): EAGVAQSPRYKIIEKRQSVAFWCNPISGHATLYWYQQILGQGPKLLIQFQNNGVVDDSQLPKDRFSAERLKGVDSTLKIQPAKLEDSAVYLCASSSHSSGANVLTFGAGSRLTVL.